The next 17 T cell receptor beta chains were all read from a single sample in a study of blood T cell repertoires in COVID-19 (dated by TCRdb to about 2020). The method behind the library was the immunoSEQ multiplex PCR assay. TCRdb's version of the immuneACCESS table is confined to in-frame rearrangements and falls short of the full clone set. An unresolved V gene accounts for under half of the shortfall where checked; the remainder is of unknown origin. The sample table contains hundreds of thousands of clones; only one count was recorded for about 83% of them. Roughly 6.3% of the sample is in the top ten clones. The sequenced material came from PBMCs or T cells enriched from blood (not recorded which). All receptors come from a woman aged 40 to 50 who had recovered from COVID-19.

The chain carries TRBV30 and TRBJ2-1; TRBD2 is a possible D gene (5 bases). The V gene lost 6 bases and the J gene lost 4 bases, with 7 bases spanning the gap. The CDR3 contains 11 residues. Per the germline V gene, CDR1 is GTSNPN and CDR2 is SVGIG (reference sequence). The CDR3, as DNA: TGTGCCTGCGGGAAGTACAATGAGCAGTTCTTC. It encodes CACGKYNEQFF. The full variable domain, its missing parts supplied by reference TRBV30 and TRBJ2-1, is SQTIHQWPATLVQPVGSPLSLECTVEGTSNPNLYWYRQAAGRGLQLLFYSVGIGQISSEVPQNLSASRPQDRQFILSSKKLLLSDSGFYLCACGKYNEQFFGPGTRLTVL.

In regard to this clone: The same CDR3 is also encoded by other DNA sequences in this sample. CDR3: CASSLLGGYGYTF. The CDR3 DNA follows: TGTGCCAGCAGTTTGTTGGGGGGCTATGGCTACACCTTC. The chain joins TRBV28 to TRBJ1-2, with D possibly matching TRBD1 (5 bases). The CDR3 extends over 13 amino acids. Trimming removed 3 bases at V and 4 bases at J, with 9 bases between. Germline CDR1 is MDHEN and CDR2 is SYDVKM.

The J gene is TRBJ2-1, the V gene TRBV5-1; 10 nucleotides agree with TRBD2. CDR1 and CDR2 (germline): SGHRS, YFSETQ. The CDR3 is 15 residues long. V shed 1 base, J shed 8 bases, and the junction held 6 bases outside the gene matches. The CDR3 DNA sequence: TGCGCCAGCAGCTTGTTGGTAGCGGGAGGCTATGAGCAGTTCTTC. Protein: CASSLLVAGGYEQFF.

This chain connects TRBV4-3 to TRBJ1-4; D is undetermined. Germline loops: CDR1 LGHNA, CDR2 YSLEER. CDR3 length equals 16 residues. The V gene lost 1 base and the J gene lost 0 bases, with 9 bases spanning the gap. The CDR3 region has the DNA TGCGCCAGCAGCCAAGCCCTAGTTGCAACTAATGAAAAACTGTTTTTT. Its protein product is CASSQALVATNEKLFF.

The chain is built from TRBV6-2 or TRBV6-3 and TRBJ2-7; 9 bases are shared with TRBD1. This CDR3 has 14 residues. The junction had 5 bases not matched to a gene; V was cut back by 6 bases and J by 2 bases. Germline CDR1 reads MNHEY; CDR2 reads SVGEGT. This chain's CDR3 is CASRYGTGTYEQYF. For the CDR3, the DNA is TGTGCCAGCAGATACGGGACAGGGACCTACGAGCAGTACTTC.

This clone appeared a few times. The CDR3 DNA sequence: TGTGCCAGCAGTTCATTACAGAGCTCCTATAATTCACCCCTCCACTTT. It specifies CASSSLQSSYNSPLHF. The chain has TRBV27 and TRBJ1-6; D gene uncertain. The CDR3 has 16 residues. V was trimmed by 4 bases and J by 0 bases, leaving 10 bases between them. Germline assignment: CDR1 MNHEY and CDR2 SMNVEV (reference sequence).

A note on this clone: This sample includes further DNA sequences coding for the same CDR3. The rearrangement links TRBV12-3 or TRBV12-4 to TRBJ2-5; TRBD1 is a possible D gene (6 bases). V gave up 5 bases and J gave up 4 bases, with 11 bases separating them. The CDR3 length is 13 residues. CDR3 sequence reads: CASSRQGRETQYF. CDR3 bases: TGTGCCAGCAGTCGTCAGGGGAGAGAGACCCAGTACTTC.

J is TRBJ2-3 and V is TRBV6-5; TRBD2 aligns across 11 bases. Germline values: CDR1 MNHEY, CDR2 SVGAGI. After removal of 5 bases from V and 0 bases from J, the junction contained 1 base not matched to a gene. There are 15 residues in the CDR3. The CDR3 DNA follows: TGTGCCAGCAGTATAGCGGGAGGGAGCACAGATACGCAGTATTTT. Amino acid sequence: CASSIAGGSTDTQYF.

CDR3 bases: TGCGCCAGCAGCTTGAACCGGGAAGGGGGCCGCGAGCAGTACTTC. Encoded protein: CASSLNREGGREQYF. This rearrangement joins TRBV5-1 to TRBJ2-7; 7 bases agree with TRBD1. The CDR3 has 15 amino acids. The V gene end was trimmed by 1 base and the J gene end by 6 bases; junction bases not matched to a gene: 10. Per germline, CDR1 SGHRS and CDR2 YFSETQ.

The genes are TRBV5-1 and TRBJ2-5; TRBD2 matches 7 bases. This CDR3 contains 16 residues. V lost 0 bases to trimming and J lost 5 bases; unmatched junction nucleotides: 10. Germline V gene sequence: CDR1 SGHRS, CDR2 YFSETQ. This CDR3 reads CASSLGSAGAGETQYF. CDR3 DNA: TGCGCCAGCAGCTTGGGTTCGGCGGGAGCGGGGGAGACCCAGTACTTC.

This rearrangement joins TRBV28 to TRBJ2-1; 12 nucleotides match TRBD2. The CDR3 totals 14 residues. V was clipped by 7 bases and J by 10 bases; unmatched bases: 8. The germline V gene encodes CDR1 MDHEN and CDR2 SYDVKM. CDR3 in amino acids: CASIGTSGSWEQFF. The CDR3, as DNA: TGTGCCAGCATTGGGACTAGCGGGTCCTGGGAGCAGTTCTTC.

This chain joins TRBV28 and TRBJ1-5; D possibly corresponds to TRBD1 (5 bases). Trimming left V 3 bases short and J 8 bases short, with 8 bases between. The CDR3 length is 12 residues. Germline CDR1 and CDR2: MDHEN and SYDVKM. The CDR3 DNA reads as TGTGCCAGCAGTTTCTCGGGGGAGCCCCAGCATTTT. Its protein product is CASSFSGEPQHF.

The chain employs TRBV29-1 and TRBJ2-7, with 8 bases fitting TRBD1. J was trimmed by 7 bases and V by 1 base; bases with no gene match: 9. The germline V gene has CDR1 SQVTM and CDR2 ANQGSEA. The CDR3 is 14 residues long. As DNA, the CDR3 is TGCAGCGTTGAAGGACCAGGGGGCTCGTGGGAGCAGTACTTC. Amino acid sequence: CSVEGPGGSWEQYF.

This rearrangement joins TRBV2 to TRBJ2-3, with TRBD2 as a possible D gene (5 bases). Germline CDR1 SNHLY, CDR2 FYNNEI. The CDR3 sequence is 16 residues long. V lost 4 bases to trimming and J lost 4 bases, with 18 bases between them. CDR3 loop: CASSVTSFYQADTQYF. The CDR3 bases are TGTGCCAGCAGTGTTACTAGTTTTTATCAAGCAGATACGCAGTATTTT.

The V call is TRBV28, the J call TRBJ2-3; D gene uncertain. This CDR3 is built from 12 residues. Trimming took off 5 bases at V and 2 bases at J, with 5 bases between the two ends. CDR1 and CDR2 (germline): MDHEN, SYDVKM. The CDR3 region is CASSLSTDTQYF. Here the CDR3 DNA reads TGTGCCAGCAGTCTCTCCACAGATACGCAGTATTTT.

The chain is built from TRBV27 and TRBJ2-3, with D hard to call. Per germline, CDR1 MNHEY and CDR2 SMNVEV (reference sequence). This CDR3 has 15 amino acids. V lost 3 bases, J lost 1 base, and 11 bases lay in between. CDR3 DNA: TGTGCCAGCAGTTTCGGCGAGGAAGGCACAGATACGCAGTATTTT. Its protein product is CASSFGEEGTDTQYF.

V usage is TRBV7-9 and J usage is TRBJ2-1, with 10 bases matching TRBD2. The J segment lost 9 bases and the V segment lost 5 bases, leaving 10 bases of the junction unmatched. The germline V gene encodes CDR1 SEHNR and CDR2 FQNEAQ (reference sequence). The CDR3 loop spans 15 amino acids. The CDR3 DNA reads TGTGCCAGCAGCCTCTTTTTAGCGGGAGGTGGTGAGCAGTTCTTC. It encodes CASSLFLAGGGEQFF.